The entry below describes one T cell receptor (beta chain). This sample stems from a study of blood T cell repertoires in COVID-19. Whole-study context: Sites in the United States, Italy and Spain provided acute and convalescent COVID-19 samples. T cells, B-cell-depleted T cells, or PBMCs provided the cDNA or gDNA that served as material.

Original handling: Counts of nucleated cells, estimated from reference gene primer amplification, were obtained. Measured with immunoSEQ multiplex PCR; TCRdb has only the in-frame clones, and not every one. That table furnishes V, J and clone size, whereas the DNA furnished D and trimming. This table holds approximately 77,000 clones, more than 70% found once. V lost 5 bases to trimming and J lost 4 bases; unmatched junction nucleotides: 2. Germline V gene sequence: CDR1 GTSNPN, CDR2 SVGIG (reference sequence). CDR3 length: 12 amino acids. Sequencing input: peripheral blood. The clonotype originates from a woman older than 75 with acute or convalescent COVID-19. The chain carries TRBV30 and TRBJ1-5; 7 positions agree with TRBD1. This CDR3 is CAWGTENQPQHF. The CDR3 DNA reads TGTGCCTGGGGGACAGAGAATCAGCCCCAGCATTTT.